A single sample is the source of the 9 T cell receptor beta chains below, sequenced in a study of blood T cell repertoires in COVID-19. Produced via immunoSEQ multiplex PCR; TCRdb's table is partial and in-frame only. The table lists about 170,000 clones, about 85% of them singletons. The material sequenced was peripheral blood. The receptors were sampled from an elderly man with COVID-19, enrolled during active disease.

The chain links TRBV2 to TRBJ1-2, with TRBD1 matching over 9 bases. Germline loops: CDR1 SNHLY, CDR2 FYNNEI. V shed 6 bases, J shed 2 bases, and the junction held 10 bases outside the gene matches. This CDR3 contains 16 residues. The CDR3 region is CASSEIPGQGNYGYTF. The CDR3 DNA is TGTGCCAGCAGCGAAATCCCGGGACAGGGAAACTATGGCTACACCTTC.

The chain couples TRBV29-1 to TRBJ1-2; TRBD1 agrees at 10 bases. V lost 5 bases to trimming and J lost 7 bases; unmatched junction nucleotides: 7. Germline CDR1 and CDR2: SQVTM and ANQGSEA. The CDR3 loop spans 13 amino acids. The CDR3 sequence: CSVPRQGASGYTF. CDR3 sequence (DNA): TGCAGCGTTCCCAGACAGGGGGCCAGTGGCTACACCTTC.

The CDR3 loop is CASSVKPGQGVGQPQHF. Written as DNA, the CDR3 is TGTGCCAGTAGTGTGAAACCGGGACAGGGAGTTGGGCAGCCCCAGCATTTT. The chain uses TRBV19 and TRBJ1-5; TRBD1 matches at 9 bases. Germline V CDR1 and CDR2: LNHDA, SQIVND (reference sequence). After removal of 5 bases from V and 7 bases from J, the junction contained 15 bases not matched to a gene. The CDR3 covers 17 residues.

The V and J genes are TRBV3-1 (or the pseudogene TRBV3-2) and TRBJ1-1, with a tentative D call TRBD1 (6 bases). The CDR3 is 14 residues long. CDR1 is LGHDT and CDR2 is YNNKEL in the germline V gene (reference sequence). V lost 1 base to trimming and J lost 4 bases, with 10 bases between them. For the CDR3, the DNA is TGTGCCAGCAGCCAAGTCACAGGGACCACTGAAGCTTTCTTT. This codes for CASSQVTGTTEAFF.

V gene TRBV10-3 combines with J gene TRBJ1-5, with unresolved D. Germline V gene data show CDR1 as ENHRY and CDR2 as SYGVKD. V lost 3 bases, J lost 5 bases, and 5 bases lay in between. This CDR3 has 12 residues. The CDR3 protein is CAISDRYQPQHF. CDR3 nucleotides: TGTGCCATCAGTGATCGTTATCAGCCCCAGCATTTT.

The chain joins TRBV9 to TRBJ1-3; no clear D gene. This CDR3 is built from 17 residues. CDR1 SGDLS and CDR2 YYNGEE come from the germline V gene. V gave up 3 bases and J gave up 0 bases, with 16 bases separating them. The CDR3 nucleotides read TGTGCCAGCAGCGACCCCCTCGGGGTCCTCTCTGGAAACACCATATATTTT. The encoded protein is CASSDPLGVLSGNTIYF.

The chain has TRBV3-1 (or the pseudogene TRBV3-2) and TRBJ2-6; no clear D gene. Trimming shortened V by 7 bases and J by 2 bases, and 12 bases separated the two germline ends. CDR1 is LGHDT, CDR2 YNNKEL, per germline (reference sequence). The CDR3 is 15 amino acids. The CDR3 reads CASTQSGPGANVLTF. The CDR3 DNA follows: TGTGCCAGCACCCAGTCGGGTCCTGGGGCCAACGTCCTGACTTTC.

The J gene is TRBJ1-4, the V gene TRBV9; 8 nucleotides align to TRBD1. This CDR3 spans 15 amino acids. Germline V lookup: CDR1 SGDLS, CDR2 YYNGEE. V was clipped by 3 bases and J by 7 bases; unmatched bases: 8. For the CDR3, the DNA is TGTGCCAGCAGCGCCGACAGGGGTGGGACTGAAAAACTGTTTTTT. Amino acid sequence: CASSADRGGTEKLFF. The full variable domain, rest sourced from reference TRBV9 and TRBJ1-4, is DSGVTQTPKHLITATGQRVTLRCSPRSGDLSVYWYQQSLDQGLQFLIQYYNGEERAKGNILERFSAQQFPDLHSELNLSSLELGDSALYFCASSADRGGTEKLFFGSGTQLSVL.

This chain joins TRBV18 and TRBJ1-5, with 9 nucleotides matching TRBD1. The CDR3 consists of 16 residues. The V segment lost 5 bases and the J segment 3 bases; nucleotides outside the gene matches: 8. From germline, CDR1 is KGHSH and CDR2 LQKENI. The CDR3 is CASSYGTGPLNQPQHF. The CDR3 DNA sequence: TGTGCCAGCTCATACGGGACAGGGCCTCTCAATCAGCCCCAGCATTTT.